Listed below are T cell receptor beta chains from one sample, sequenced in a study of blood T cells in healthy people across ages. TCRdb called the 5' RACE reads again in MiXCR, with one record for every CDR3 protein. The sample has 700,000 to 950,000 distinct CDR3 sequences; roughly two fifths are singletons. The sequencing input was blood. These receptor sequences come from a woman aged 60-70 years in good health. Each CDR3 is given with its conserved first and last residue. A D gene is named only where the DNA matches it firmly. Clone size is shown for a subset of rows, as once, few, many or a class of expanded clone.

>TRBD2|TRBV20-1|few|TRBJ2-3
CSADGLAGGDTQYF
TGCAGTGCTGACGGACTAGCGGGGGGGGATACGCAGTATTTT
>TRBD2|TRBV27|few|TRBJ2-7
CASSQWGGEQYF
TGTGCCAGCAGCCAATGGGGGGGGGAGCAGTACTTC
>-|TRBV3-1|-|TRBJ2-5
CASSQVDRETQYF
TGTGCCAGCAGCCAAGTGGATAGGGAGACCCAGTACTTC
>-|TRBV3-1|-|TRBJ2-5
CASTHLGAQKETQYF
TGTGCCAGCACCCATCTCGGGGCCCAAAAAGAGACCCAGTACTTC
>-|TRBV20-1|-|TRBJ2-3
CSARDPSWGSTDTQYF
TGCAGTGCTAGAGATCCTAGTTGGGGAAGCACAGATACGCAGTATTTT
>-|TRBV10-1|-|TRBJ2-3
CASRGRGTDTQYF
TGCGCCAGCAGAGGCAGGGGCACAGATACGCAGTATTTT
>TRBD2|TRBV7-3|-|TRBJ2-7
CASSSAGGPLYEQYF
TGTGCCAGCAGCTCAGCGGGAGGGCCCCTTTACGAGCAGTACTTC
>-|TRBV27|few|TRBJ2-5
CATSREWNEQYF
TGTGCCACATCCCGGGAGTGGAATGAGCAGTACTTC
>-|TRBV5-1|-|TRBJ1-2
CASSSGLANYGYTF
TGCGCCAGCAGCTCTGGGCTAGCTAACTATGGCTACACCTTC
>-|TRBV11-2|-|TRBJ1-2
CAIKWAGRNYGYTF
TGTGCCATCAAATGGGCAGGCAGGAACTATGGCTACACCTTC
>TRBD2|TRBV7-3|few|TRBJ2-3
CASSLTGRGGGLTDTQYF
TGTGCCAGCAGCTTAACAGGGCGCGGCGGGGGTCTCACAGATACGCAGTATTTT
>-|TRBV10-1|once|TRBJ1-2
CANKVHWCGYGYTF
TGCGCCAACAAAGTGCATTGGTGCGGCTATGGCTACACCTTC
>TRBD1|TRBV7-9|-|TRBJ2-1
CASSHQPGQGYNEQFF
TGTGCCAGCAGCCACCAACCCGGACAGGGTTACAATGAGCAGTTCTTC
>-|TRBV7-2|many|TRBJ2-5
CASSSQGGEETQYF
TGTGCCAGCAGCTCACAGGGTGGGGAGGAGACCCAGTACTTC